Presented here are 28 T cell receptor beta chains from one specimen sequenced in a study of T cells after yellow fever vaccination. TCRdb reprocessed the 5' RACE reads with MiXCR, giving one entry per CDR3 protein. The data hold a few hundred thousand distinct CDR3 sequences, with 3.5% to 4.5% observed a single time. The sample was PBMCs, taken 5 days after the yellow fever booster vaccination. These TCRs come from a young man who received the YFV17D yellow fever vaccine.

The rearrangement links TRBV24-1 to TRBJ2-5; 8 bases map to TRBD2. The CDR3 has 17 residues. From germline, CDR1 is KGHDR and CDR2 SFDVKD. The junction had 11 bases not matched to a gene; V was cut back by 3 bases and J by 3 bases. This CDR3 is CATSDGLRGGAKETQYF. The CDR3 DNA follows: TGTGCCACCAGTGATGGCCTCCGGGGGGGGGCAAAAGAGACCCAGTACTTC.

J is TRBJ2-1 and V is TRBV5-1; D possibly corresponds to TRBD2 (7 bases). Trimming cost V 2 bases and J 5 bases, with 11 bases left between them. This CDR3 is built from 14 residues. Germline assignment: CDR1 SGHRS and CDR2 YFSETQ. The CDR3 loop reads CASSFGGGHNEQFF. The CDR3 DNA reads TGCGCCAGCAGCTTTGGGGGGGGCCACAATGAGCAGTTCTTC.

This clonotype has ten or more counts. CDR3 loop: CSVERGVSGNTIYF. As DNA, the CDR3 is TGCAGCGTTGAGCGCGGGGTCTCTGGAAACACCATATATTTT. V and J are TRBV29-1 and TRBJ1-3; no reliable D call. Per germline, CDR1 SQVTM and CDR2 ANQGSEA. The CDR3 covers 14 residues. The V gene lost 3 bases and the J gene lost 0 bases, with 9 bases spanning the gap.

This clonotype was counted ten times or more. The chain joins TRBV5-1 to TRBJ2-5, with a tentative D call TRBD1 (6 bases). Germline V CDR1 and CDR2: SGHRS, YFSETQ. The V end was cut by 3 bases, the J end by 4 bases, with 13 bases between. This CDR3 contains 14 residues. This chain's CDR3 is CASSSGEVGETQYF. CDR3 sequence (DNA): TGCGCCAGCAGCTCAGGGGAAGTCGGAGAGACCCAGTACTTC.

A few counts support this clonotype. The CDR3 DNA reads as TGCGCCAGCAGTTTCGACAGACCGAATTCACCCCTCCACTTT. It translates to CASSFDRPNSPLHF. This chain joins TRBV5-1 and TRBJ1-6; possibly TRBD1 for D (5 bases). The V gene lost 5 bases and the J gene lost 7 bases, with 13 bases spanning the gap. This CDR3 spans 14 amino acids. The germline V gene has CDR1 SGHRS and CDR2 YFSETQ.

The chain links TRBV29-1 to TRBJ1-1; tentative D call: TRBD1 (6 bases). From germline, CDR1 is SQVTM and CDR2 ANQGSEA. Trimming left V 4 bases short and J 2 bases short, with 11 bases between. This CDR3 comprises 13 residues. CDR3 residues: CSVAAGVNTEAFF. In nucleotides, the CDR3 is TGCAGCGTTGCTGCAGGGGTCAACACTGAAGCTTTCTTT.

This clonotype was found many times. The chain carries TRBV7-2 and TRBJ1-1, with a tentative D call TRBD1 (5 bases). V gave up 10 bases and J gave up 6 bases, with 6 bases separating them. The CDR3 consists of 9 residues. Germline CDR1 and CDR2: SGHTA and FQGNSA. The DNA of the CDR3 is TGTGCCACGGGGGCTGAAGCTTTCTTT. Translated: CATGAEAFF. Full variable domain (remainder filled in from reference TRBV7-2 and TRBJ1-1): GAGVSQSPSNKVTEKGKDVELRCDPISGHTALYWYRQSLGQGLEFLIYFQGNSAPDKSGLPSDRFSAERTGGSVSTLTIQRTQQEDSAVYLCATGAEAFFGQGTRLTVV.

This clonotype was recorded a few times. The chain couples TRBV20-1 to TRBJ1-5; possible D gene TRBD1, 5 bases. The CDR3 spans 13 residues. V gave up 6 bases and J gave up 6 bases, with 15 bases separating them. Per germline, CDR1 DFQATT and CDR2 SNEGSKA (reference sequence). DNA for the CDR3: TGCAGTGCATTAGACAGTACGACTCAGCCCCAGCATTTT. Protein product: CSALDSTTQPQHF.

This clonotype has ten or more counts. The chain combines TRBV5-1 with TRBJ2-5; D call uncertain. The CDR3 is 14 amino acids. Trimming removed 2 bases from V and 1 base from J, with 9 bases in between. Germline lookup yields CDR1 SGHRS and CDR2 YFSETQ. The chain's CDR3 is CASSFGGTQETQYF. For the CDR3, the DNA is TGCGCCAGCAGCTTCGGCGGAACCCAAGAGACCCAGTACTTC.

The chain carries TRBV2 and TRBJ2-1, with TRBD2 as a possible D gene (6 bases). Germline CDR1 reads SNHLY; CDR2 reads FYNNEI. V was trimmed by 6 bases and J by 6 bases, leaving 18 bases between them. The CDR3 is made up of 15 amino acids. As DNA, the CDR3 is TGTGCCAGCAGCCGAACGGAGGGAGGCGGCAATGAGCAGTTCTTC. It is translated as CASSRTEGGGNEQFF.

The sample holds many counts of this clonotype. This rearrangement joins TRBV5-1 to TRBJ1-1; 10 nucleotides match TRBD1. The germline CDR1 and CDR2 sequences are SGHRS and YFSETQ. The ends lost 3 bases at V and 0 bases at J; junction bases unmatched: 2. This CDR3 is built from 15 residues. The CDR3 DNA reads as TGCGCCAGCAGCTGGGGGACAGGGGTGAACACTGAAGCTTTCTTT. As protein: CASSWGTGVNTEAFF.

This clonotype was detected only a few times. V usage is TRBV5-4 and J usage is TRBJ1-1, with D possibly matching TRBD1 (5 bases). The CDR3 extends over 15 amino acids. The V gene lost 5 bases and the J gene lost 0 bases, with 14 bases spanning the gap. Germline V gives CDR1 SGHNT, CDR2 YYREEE (reference sequence). The CDR3 region is CASRDAGRLNTEAFF. The CDR3 bases are TGTGCCAGCAGGGACGCAGGGAGATTGAACACTGAAGCTTTCTTT.

This clonotype has only a few counts. The genes are TRBV21-1 and TRBJ2-6; the table's D call of TRBD2 was not tested on the DNA. TRBV21-1 is listed as a pseudogene. This CDR3 region has 17 residues. CDR3 coding DNA: TGTGCCAGCAGCAGAGGGACTCCCGACTCTGGGGCCAACGTCCTGACTTTC. It specifies CASSRGTPDSGANVLTF.

The sample holds many counts of this clonotype. The rearrangement links TRBV4-2 to TRBJ2-7; D gene unclear. CDR3 length equals 13 residues. Trimming took off 1 base at V and 2 bases at J, with 6 bases between the two ends. CDR1 LGHNA and CDR2 YNFKEQ come from the germline V gene. The CDR3 DNA follows: TGTGCCAGCAGCCAAGGCTCTGCCTACGAGCAGTACTTC. Protein product: CASSQGSAYEQYF.

This clonotype was counted at least ten times. This chain connects TRBV2 to TRBJ1-4; possible D gene TRBD1, 6 bases. The CDR3 sequence is 15 residues long. Germline V lookup: CDR1 SNHLY, CDR2 FYNNEI. V shed 8 bases and J shed 4 bases, with 17 bases lying between them. CDR3 amino acids: CASADSLSHNEKLFF. CDR3 coding DNA: TGTGCCAGCGCGGACAGCCTCTCTCATAATGAAAAACTGTTTTTT.

CDR3 amino acids: CASSPNQGAGDEQYV. In DNA form, the CDR3 reads TGTGCCAGCAGTCCAAACCAGGGGGCGGGGGACGAGCAGTACGTC. J is TRBJ2-7 and V is TRBV6-6, with TRBD1 as a possible D gene (8 bases). CDR1 is MNHNY and CDR2 is SVGAGI in the germline V gene (reference sequence). Trimming shortened V by 5 bases and J by 5 bases, and 19 bases separated the two germline ends. The CDR3 length is 15 residues.

This clonotype was counted at least ten times. The chain joins TRBV4-2 to TRBJ2-5; TRBD2 is a possible D gene (6 bases). The CDR3 runs to 14 residues. The germline V gene has CDR1 LGHNA and CDR2 YNFKEQ. V dropped 4 bases and J dropped 4 bases, with 13 bases sitting between them. The CDR3 DNA follows: TGTGCCAGCAGCCGGGAACTAGCAGGAGAGACCCAGTACTTC. Translated, it gives CASSRELAGETQYF.

This clonotype appeared many times. The chain employs TRBV5-1 and TRBJ2-5, with 7 positions matching TRBD1. This CDR3 has 16 residues. Per the germline V gene, CDR1 is SGHRS and CDR2 is YFSETQ. The junction had 14 bases not matched to a gene; V was cut back by 4 bases and J by 5 bases. CDR3 sequence reads: CASSPMLRQGAETQYF. The CDR3 DNA reads TGCGCCAGCAGCCCGATGTTACGACAGGGCGCGGAGACCCAGTACTTC.

This clonotype has a handful of counts. This chain links TRBV14 with TRBJ2-1, with a tentative D call TRBD1 (5 bases). V gave up 1 base and J gave up 0 bases, with 7 bases separating them. CDR3 size: 15 residues. Looked up from germline, CDR1 is SGHDN and CDR2 is FVKESK. The CDR3 DNA sequence: TGTGCCAGCAGCCAAGGGACAATCTCCTACAATGAGCAGTTCTTC. It translates to CASSQGTISYNEQFF.

In this sample, this clonotype turned up a few times. DNA for the CDR3: TGTGCCAGCAGCCTAGCAACGACTAGCGGGGGTACGGAGACCCAGTACTTC. Amino acid sequence: CASSLATTSGGTETQYF. The chain couples TRBV4-2 to TRBJ2-5; 12 bases agree with TRBD2. Germline V CDR1 and CDR2: LGHNA, YNFKEQ. V gave up 4 bases and J gave up 5 bases; unmatched junction bases: 11. This CDR3 comprises 17 residues.

At least ten counts were recorded for this clonotype. The genes are TRBV5-1 and TRBJ1-2; no reliable D call. Germline assignment: CDR1 SGHRS and CDR2 YFSETQ. The germline V and J ends were trimmed by 1 base and 8 bases, with 15 bases remaining between them. The CDR3 contains 14 residues. CDR3 in DNA: TGCGCCAGCAGCTTGAGCACGGACGTATACGGCTACACCTTC. It yields the protein CASSLSTDVYGYTF.

This clonotype was seen ten or more times. The gene calls are TRBV6-4 and TRBJ2-2; 7 bases are shared with TRBD1. V shed 7 bases and J 0 bases; nucleotides not matched to a gene: 8. This CDR3 is built from 16 residues. In germline, CDR1 is MRHNA, CDR2 SNTAGT. The chain's CDR3 is CASKRGPGANTGELFF. CDR3 coding DNA: TGTGCCAGCAAAAGGGGGCCCGGCGCGAACACCGGGGAGCTGTTTTTT.

The V gene is TRBV6-5, the J gene TRBJ1-6, with 7 bases fitting TRBD1. The CDR3 covers 14 residues. The ends lost 4 bases at V and 5 bases at J; junction bases unmatched: 2. Germline V gene data show CDR1 as MNHEY and CDR2 as SVGAGI. CDR3 loop: CASSWGTDNSPLHF. CDR3 DNA: TGTGCCAGCAGTTGGGGGACAGATAATTCACCCCTCCACTTT.

In this sample, this clonotype turned up many times. The genes are TRBV20-1 and TRBJ2-2, with D tentatively TRBD1 (6 bases). V lost 5 bases to trimming and J lost 8 bases, with 12 bases between them. Germline V lookup: CDR1 DFQATT, CDR2 SNEGSKA (reference sequence). The CDR3 consists of 12 residues. CDR3 DNA sequence: TGCAGTGCTCCCAGGGGATCGGGGGAGCTGTTTTTT. It translates to CSAPRGSGELFF.

The V call is TRBV5-4, the J call TRBJ2-1, with 11 bases fitting TRBD1. CDR3 length equals 14 residues. Germline CDR1 SGHNT, CDR2 YYREEE (reference sequence). Losses at the gene ends were 4 bases for V and 6 bases for J; bases not matched to a gene: 3. CDR3 loop: CASSRGQGGNEQFF. The CDR3 bases are TGTGCCAGCAGCCGGGGACAGGGGGGCAATGAGCAGTTCTTC.

The rearrangement joins TRBV15 to TRBJ2-3; possibly TRBD1 or TRBD2 for D (6 bases each). This CDR3 contains 14 residues. In germline, CDR1 is LNHNV, CDR2 YYDKDF (reference sequence). The V and J ends lost 5 bases and 0 bases respectively, with 9 bases between them. The CDR3 region has the DNA TGTGCCACCAGCGGAGGGGGGAGCACAGATACGCAGTATTTT. It translates to CATSGGGSTDTQYF.

This clonotype showed up many times. The chain couples TRBV10-3 to TRBJ1-1; 7 bases map to TRBD1. Germline values: CDR1 ENHRY, CDR2 SYGVKD. The junction had 15 bases not matched to a gene; V was cut back by 6 bases and J by 2 bases. The CDR3 spans 17 residues. CDR3 bases: TGTGCCATCAGAGTTGGAAGGGGGCGAGATAAAAACACTGAAGCTTTCTTT. Its protein product is CAIRVGRGRDKNTEAFF.

There are a few counts of this clonotype. The chain employs TRBV4-2 and TRBJ2-1, with D perhaps TRBD1 (6 bases). Looked up from germline, CDR1 is LGHNA and CDR2 is YNFKEQ. The CDR3 extends over 14 amino acids. V was clipped by 7 bases and J by 8 bases, with 18 bases between them. The CDR3 nucleotides read TGTGCCAGCACCCTACAGGGAAGCGGCGATGAGCAGTTCTTC. This encodes CASTLQGSGDEQFF.